A single sample gave rise to the 17 T cell receptor beta chains below, sequenced in a study of vaccination and CD4 T cells after COVID-19. What these receptors recognize is not known. Sequencing of cultured CD4+ T cell DNA used the Oncomine TCR Beta short-read assay. TCRdb re-derived calls from the PCR reads in MiXCR, one entry per CDR3 protein. The sample consists of some 15,000 distinct CDR3 sequences, around a third of them appearing once. Stated treatment: roughly 10-day PBMC culture with coronavirus spike peptide pools or control peptides (ViraFEST assay). Specimen: cultured CD4+ T cells from blood. These receptor sequences come from a human donor with COVID-19.

This clonotype came up a few times. The chain uses TRBV20-1 and TRBJ1-4; 9 nucleotides match TRBD1. V dropped 0 bases and J dropped 3; count of bases not matched to a gene: 8. The CDR3 runs 17 residues. Germline assignment: CDR1 DFQATT and CDR2 SNEGSKA (reference sequence). CDR3 sequence reads: CSARDLGQGSANEKLFF. The CDR3 coding sequence is TGCAGTGCTAGAGATCTCGGACAGGGGTCAGCTAATGAAAAACTGTTTTTT.

Worth noting for this clonotype: The conserved phenylalanine or tryptophan is not found at the CDR3 terminus, so this likely reflects a read error. This chain links TRBV6-2 or TRBV6-3 with TRBJ1-5; perhaps TRBD1 as D (6 bases). The CDR3 consists of 17 residues. With 0 bases removed from V and 7 bases from J, the gap between germline ends came to 19 bases. CDR1 MNHEY and CDR2 SVGEGT come from the germline V gene. The CDR3 is CASSYSTGWGAKQPQHS. In DNA form, the CDR3 reads TGTGCCAGCAGTTACTCGACGGGTTGGGGGGCGAAGCAGCCCCAGCATTCT.

The chain couples TRBV14 to TRBJ2-1, with 7 bases matching TRBD1. Germline trimming cut 0 bases from V and 10 bases from J; bases unmatched to any gene: 6. There are 14 residues in the CDR3. Germline V gene lookup returns CDR1 SGHDN and CDR2 FVKESK. This chain's CDR3 is CASSQDRGSWEQFF. For the CDR3, the DNA is TGTGCCAGCAGCCAAGACAGGGGGTCCTGGGAGCAGTTCTTC.

This chain joins TRBV9 and TRBJ1-5; 7 bases agree with TRBD1. V lost 3 bases, J lost 3 bases, and 6 bases stayed unmatched. The CDR3 is 15 residues long. CDR1 and CDR2 (germline): SGDLS, YYNGEE. Here the CDR3 reads CASSASGTDNQPQHF. The CDR3 nucleotides read TGTGCCAGCAGCGCCAGTGGGACAGACAATCAGCCCCAGCATTTT.

The rearrangement joins TRBV7-2 to TRBJ2-3; 13 bases map to TRBD2. Per germline, CDR1 SGHTA and CDR2 FQGNSA. The V gene end was trimmed by 2 bases and the J gene end by 10 bases; junction bases not matched to a gene: 3. This CDR3 is 14 amino acids long. CDR3: CASSLRLAGGAQYF. The CDR3 DNA reads TGTGCCAGCAGCTTAAGACTAGCGGGGGGAGCGCAGTATTTT.

In this sample, this clonotype turned up a few times. The chain employs TRBV24-1 and TRBJ2-2, with 7 nucleotides matching TRBD1. Germline V lookup: CDR1 KGHDR, CDR2 SFDVKD. The ends lost 6 bases at V and 7 bases at J; junction bases unmatched: 4. There are 13 residues in the CDR3. CDR3 in DNA: TGTGCCACCAGTCCCGACAGGGACGGGGAGCTGTTTTTT. Translating it yields CATSPDRDGELFF.

This clonotype has only a few counts. This chain links TRBV6-5 with TRBJ1-5, with TRBD1 matching over 7 bases. The CDR3 has 15 residues. CDR1 is MNHEY and CDR2 is SVGAGI in the germline V gene. J gave up 7 bases and V 0 bases, and 6 bases lay outside the gene matches. As DNA, the CDR3 is TGTGCCAGCAGTTACTCAACAGGGGTCGGACAGCCCCAGCATTTT. Residues: CASSYSTGVGQPQHF.

This clonotype is judged medium-sized. This chain links TRBV14 with TRBJ2-7, with D uncertain. Germline loops: CDR1 SGHDN, CDR2 FVKESK. Trimming removed 4 bases from V and 4 bases from J, with 11 bases in between. The CDR3 loop spans 13 amino acids. The CDR3 bases are TGTGCCAGCAGCCCTGAAGGGCTGTACGAGCAGTACTTC. It encodes CASSPEGLYEQYF.

This clonotype was counted a few times. The chain couples TRBV7-6 to TRBJ1-1; D is undetermined. This CDR3 has 15 residues. Looked up from germline, CDR1 is SGHVS and CDR2 is FNYEAQ. Trimming pared 2 bases from V and 0 bases from J, leaving 10 bases between. The CDR3 nucleotides read TGTGCCAGCAGCTTACTCGGCAGCCTGAACACTGAAGCTTTCTTT. As protein: CASSLLGSLNTEAFF.

The V call is TRBV2, the J call TRBJ2-7, with 9 bases fitting TRBD1. The CDR3 spans 14 residues. In germline, CDR1 is SNHLY, CDR2 FYNNEI. The ends lost 3 bases at V and 3 bases at J; junction bases unmatched: 3. The CDR3 sequence: CASSEQTGGYEQYF. CDR3 in DNA: TGTGCCAGCAGTGAGCAGACAGGGGGCTACGAGCAGTACTTC.

Note on this clonotype: At one end the junction does not follow the germline gene, possibly because of a read error. V usage is TRBV20-1 and J usage is TRBJ2-1, with a tentative D call TRBD1 (5 bases). The germline gives CDR1 DFQATT, CDR2 SNEGSKA (reference sequence). CDR3 length: 11 amino acids. The chain's CDR3 is CSARDSSLQFF. The DNA of the CDR3 is TGCAGTGCGAGAGACAGTTCCTTGCAATTCTTC.

The chain combines TRBV19 with TRBJ1-2; 10 bases align to TRBD1. Germline CDR1 reads LNHDA; CDR2 reads SQIVND (reference sequence). V shed 8 bases, J shed 8 bases, and the junction held 5 bases outside the gene matches. The CDR3 is 12 residues long. The CDR3 loop reads CASGDRGVGYTF. CDR3 coding DNA: TGTGCCAGTGGGGACAGGGGAGTCGGCTACACCTTC.

The CDR3 protein is CASALPETTDTQYF. The CDR3 DNA is TGTGCCAGCGCGCTGCCGGAAACCACAGATACGCAGTATTTT. The V call is TRBV21-1, the J call TRBJ2-3. TRBV21-1 is listed as a pseudogene. The CDR3 sequence is 14 residues long.

The genes are TRBV11-1 and TRBJ2-3; the match to TRBD2 covers 8 bases. The CDR3 covers 16 residues. Trimming took 4 bases from V and 4 from J; bases not matched to a gene: 10. Germline V lookup: CDR1 SGHAT, CDR2 FQDESV (reference sequence). The CDR3 bases are TGTGCCAGCAGCTCCCGACTAGCGTTACGCGCAGATACGCAGTATTTT. This codes for CASSSRLALRADTQYF.

The V and J genes are TRBV5-4 and TRBJ1-2, with 7 positions matching TRBD1. V lost 0 bases to trimming and J lost 7 bases; unmatched junction nucleotides: 3. CDR1 is SGHNT and CDR2 is YYREEE in the germline V gene (reference sequence). The CDR3 loop spans 13 amino acids. CDR3 sequence: CASSLDRGGGYTF. The CDR3 bases are TGTGCCAGCAGCTTGGACAGGGGCGGTGGCTACACCTTC.

The chain joins TRBV20-1 to TRBJ1-2; 10 bases agree with TRBD1. Trimming cost V 2 bases and J 6 bases; bases outside gene matches: 3. The CDR3 runs 13 residues. Germline loops: CDR1 DFQATT, CDR2 SNEGSKA (reference sequence). The CDR3 nucleotides are TGCAGTGCTAGACAGACAGGGGGCGATGGCTACACCTTC. Protein sequence: CSARQTGGDGYTF.

This clonotype has just a few counts. This chain joins TRBV28 and TRBJ1-1, with no clear D. V was shortened by 10 bases and J by 2 bases, with 8 bases between the two germline ends. CDR3 size: 11 residues. Germline-derived CDR1 and CDR2 are MDHEN and SYDVKM. The CDR3 DNA sequence: TGTGCCACTACTGGTAACACTGAAGCTTTCTTT. It encodes CATTGNTEAFF.